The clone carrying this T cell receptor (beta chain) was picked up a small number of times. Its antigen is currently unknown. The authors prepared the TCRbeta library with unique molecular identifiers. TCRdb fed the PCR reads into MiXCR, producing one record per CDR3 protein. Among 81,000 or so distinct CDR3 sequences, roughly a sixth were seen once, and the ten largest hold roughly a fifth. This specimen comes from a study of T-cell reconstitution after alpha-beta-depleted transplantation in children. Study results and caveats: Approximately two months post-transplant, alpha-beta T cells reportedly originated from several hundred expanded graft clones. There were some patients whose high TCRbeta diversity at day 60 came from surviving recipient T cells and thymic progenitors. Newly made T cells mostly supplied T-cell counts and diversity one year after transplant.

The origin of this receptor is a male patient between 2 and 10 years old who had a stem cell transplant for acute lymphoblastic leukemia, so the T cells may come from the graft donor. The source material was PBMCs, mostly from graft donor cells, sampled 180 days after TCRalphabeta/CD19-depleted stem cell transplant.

CDR3 region: CSARAYNSPLHF. CDR3 nucleotide sequence: TGCAGTGCTAGGGCGTATAATTCACCCCTCCACTTT. The chain is built from TRBV20-1 and TRBJ1-6, with no clear D. Trimming removed 3 bases at V and 4 bases at J, with 4 bases between. Germline values: CDR1 DFQATT, CDR2 SNEGSKA (reference sequence). The CDR3 has 12 amino acids.